This is a list of T cell receptor beta chains from one sample in a study of spatial heterogeneity in lung cancer. TCRdb called the 5' RACE reads again in MiXCR, with one record for every CDR3 protein. Here the sample spans roughly 40,000 distinct CDR3 sequences, about 6.5% being singletons. This material consisted of PBMCs, taken at surgery. The source is a female donor with early-stage non-small cell lung cancer. The CDR3 runs from the conserved cysteine through the conserved F or W. A D gene is named only where the DNA matches it firmly. Rows may omit the clone size; those that give it use once, few, many or a size class.

few	TRBV10-3	14	TRBD2	TRBJ2-2	CAISEPGLAGELFF	TGTGCCATCAGTGAGCCGGGACTAGCGGGGGAGCTGTTTTTT
few	TRBV2	14	NA	TRBJ2-6	CASSDGSGANVLTF	TGTGCCAGCAGTGACGGCTCTGGGGCCAACGTCCTGACTTTC
few	TRBV12-3/TRBV12-4	17	NA	TRBJ1-4	CASSLALRGLTNEKLFF	TGTGCCAGCAGTTTAGCGCTAAGGGGACTAACTAATGAAAAACTGTTTTTT
many	TRBV12-3/TRBV12-4	13	NA	TRBJ1-6	CASMGRQHSPLHF	TGTGCCAGCATGGGACGGCAGCACTCACCCCTCCACTTT
many	TRBV6-5	17	TRBD2	TRBJ2-1	CASSYSWTSHRYNEQFF	TGTGCCAGCAGTTACTCCTGGACTAGCCATCGTTACAATGAGCAGTTCTTC
NA	TRBV5-1	16	TRBD2	TRBJ2-7	CASTMMAGGTAREQYF	TGCGCCAGCACCATGATGGCGGGGGGCACTGCTAGAGAGCAGTACTTC
few	TRBV24-1	17	TRBD2	TRBJ2-1	CATSDPATSGGKNEQFF	TGTGCCACCAGTGATCCAGCGACTAGCGGGGGTAAAAATGAGCAGTTCTTC
NA	TRBV6-6	15	NA	TRBJ1-1	CASSSSDRPGTEAFF	TGTGCCAGCAGTTCGTCCGACAGGCCGGGGACTGAAGCTTTCTTT
many	TRBV12-3/TRBV12-4	15	TRBD1	TRBJ1-3	CASRLQGHSGNTIYF	TGTGCCAGCAGACTACAGGGGCACTCTGGAAACACCATATATTTT
few	TRBV5-1	14	NA	TRBJ2-3	CASSLLGLLDTQYF	TGCGCCAGCAGCTTGCTCGGACTCTTAGATACGCAGTATTTT
many	TRBV7-2	14	NA	TRBJ1-2	CASSFRASNYGYTF	TGTGCCAGCAGCTTCCGGGCGTCTAACTATGGCTACACCTTC
NA	TRBV20-1	14	TRBD1	TRBJ1-5	CSAWGQEFNQPQHF	TGCAGTGCCTGGGGACAGGAGTTCAATCAGCCCCAGCATTTT
NA	TRBV12-3/TRBV12-4	15	NA	TRBJ2-2	CASSLYRGGPGELFF	TGTGCCAGCAGTTTGTACAGAGGTGGTCCCGGGGAGCTGTTTTTT
NA	TRBV6-5	16	NA	TRBJ2-2	CASSYSASLNTGELFF	TGTGCCAGCAGTTACTCGGCTAGCCTGAACACCGGGGAGCTGTTTTTT
many	TRBV7-2	17	TRBD2	TRBJ2-1	CASSTMGGMSSYNEQFF	TGTGCCAGCAGCACGATGGGGGGGATGAGCTCCTACAATGAGCAGTTCTTC
many	TRBV4-1	16	TRBD1	TRBJ1-4	CASSQARTGGNEKLFF	TGTGCCAGCAGCCAAGCCCGTACAGGGGGTAATGAAAAACTGTTTTTT
NA	TRBV7-9	13	NA	TRBJ1-6	CASSALDNSPLHF	TGTGCCAGCAGCGCTCTCGATAATTCACCCCTCCACTTT
many	TRBV12-3/TRBV12-4	14	TRBD1	TRBJ2-7	CASRDRDRVYEQYF	TGTGCCAGCAGGGACAGGGACAGGGTCTACGAGCAGTACTTC
NA	TRBV4-1	16	TRBD2	TRBJ2-1	CASSHPAAGVYNEQFF	TGCGCCAGCAGCCATCCGGCAGCGGGGGTTTACAATGAGCAGTTCTTC
few	TRBV6-2/TRBV6-3	12	NA	TRBJ2-7	CASSLADYEQYF	TGTGCCAGCTCCTTAGCGGATTACGAGCAGTACTTC
NA	TRBV7-8	15	NA	TRBJ1-6	CASSFRLSYNSPLHF	TGTGCCAGCAGCTTCAGGCTCTCCTATAATTCACCCCTCCACTTT
few	TRBV12-3/TRBV12-4	13	NA	TRBJ2-3	CASSVGTTDTQYF	TGTGCCAGCAGTGTCGGGACCACAGATACGCAGTATTTT
few	TRBV5-1	15	NA	TRBJ1-2	CASSLGVALVDGYTF	TGCGCCAGCAGCTTGGGAGTAGCCCTGGTAGATGGCTACACCTTC
NA	TRBV2	15	TRBD2	TRBJ2-5	CASAGTSGRRETQYF	TGTGCCAGCGCCGGGACTAGCGGGCGAAGAGAGACCCAGTACTTC
many	TRBV3-1	15	TRBD2	TRBJ2-7	CASSPTSGDSYEQYF	TGTGCCAGCAGCCCCACTAGCGGGGACTCCTACGAGCAGTACTTC
NA	TRBV6-1	16	TRBD1	TRBJ2-4	CASSETGALAKNIQYF	TGTGCCAGCAGTGAAACAGGGGCTTTAGCCAAAAACATTCAGTACTTC
many	TRBV5-5	14	NA	TRBJ1-2	CASSLISTGYGYTF	TGTGCCAGCAGCCTAATATCGACTGGCTATGGCTACACCTTC
many	TRBV5-6	16	TRBD1	TRBJ1-4	CASSLDPVTGAEKLFF	TGTGCCAGCAGCTTGGATCCGGTGACAGGGGCCGAAAAACTGTTTTTT
medium-sized	TRBV18	15	NA	TRBJ1-5	CASSPETGLGQPQHF	TGTGCCAGCTCACCTGAGACAGGATTAGGACAGCCCCAGCATTTT
many	TRBV21-1	17	NA	TRBJ2-2	CASSLSGHRVGGGELFF	TGTGCCAGCAGCTTAAGCGGGCACAGGGTAGGAGGCGGGGAGCTGTTTTTT
few	TRBV6-2/TRBV6-3	14	NA	TRBJ2-4	CASSRQGGRNIQYF	TGTGCCAGCAGTAGGCAGGGTGGGAGAAACATTCAGTACTTC
many	TRBV24-1	16	TRBD2	TRBJ2-1	CATSEAGGPNADEQFF	TGTGCCACCAGTGAAGCGGGGGGGCCGAATGCGGATGAGCAGTTCTTC
few	TRBV29-1	15	NA	TRBJ1-1	CSVERGGRVNTEAFF	TGCAGCGTTGAGAGAGGGGGGCGGGTGAACACTGAAGCTTTCTTT
many	TRBV9	13	NA	TRBJ2-2	CASSVVAAGELFF	TGTGCCAGCAGCGTAGTCGCGGCCGGGGAGCTGTTTTTT
many	TRBV20-1	16	TRBD2	TRBJ2-3	CSARDPSGGRWDTQYF	TGCAGTGCTAGAGATCCGAGCGGGGGGAGGTGGGATACGCAGTATTTT
NA	TRBV6-2/TRBV6-3	15	NA	TRBJ2-1	CASSLPVRGTNEQFF	TGTGCCAGCAGTCTTCCCGTCCGGGGGACGAATGAGCAGTTCTTC
many	TRBV20-1	15	NA	TRBJ2-3	CSAWGAPRATDTQYF	TGCAGTGCTTGGGGGGCCCCCCGGGCCACAGATACGCAGTATTTT
NA	TRBV29-1	17	TRBD2	TRBJ2-2	CSVEVPLSGANTGELFF	TGCAGCGTTGAAGTCCCTTTAAGCGGGGCGAACACCGGGGAGCTGTTTTTT
many	TRBV12-3/TRBV12-4	13	TRBD1	TRBJ2-7	CASSWGQALEQYF	TGTGCCAGCAGTTGGGGACAGGCCCTCGAGCAGTACTTC
many	TRBV19	13	NA	TRBJ1-5	CASTGASNQPQHF	TGTGCCAGTACGGGGGCTAGCAATCAGCCCCAGCATTTT
many	TRBV6-4	13	NA	TRBJ2-3	CASAGHVTDTQYF	TGTGCCAGCGCCGGACACGTTACAGATACGCAGTATTTT
few	TRBV9	13	TRBD2	TRBJ2-1	CASSVEAGGPGVF	TGTGCCAGCAGCGTAGAGGCGGGGGGGCCAGGAGTCTTC
NA	TRBV4-2	14	TRBD1	TRBJ1-2	CASSTGTGTYGYTF	TGTGCCAGCAGTACCGGGACAGGGACCTATGGCTACACCTTC
many	TRBV3-1	12	NA	TRBJ2-7	CASSLVGHEQYF	TGTGCCAGCAGCCTCGTAGGACACGAGCAGTACTTC
many	TRBV12-3/TRBV12-4	15	NA	TRBJ1-5	CASSPEVSRNQPQHF	TGTGCCAGCAGCCCTGAGGTATCGCGCAATCAGCCCCAGCATTTT
many	TRBV7-2	15	TRBD1	TRBJ1-1	CASSTRQGRGYEAFF	TGTGCCAGCAGCACAAGACAGGGTAGGGGATATGAAGCTTTCTTT
NA	TRBV14	13	NA	TRBJ2-5	CASSQVDQETQYF	TGTGCCAGCAGCCAAGTGGATCAAGAGACCCAGTACTTC
NA	TRBV7-9	13	NA	TRBJ1-2	CASSRTSAYGYTF	TGTGCCAGCAGCCGGACTTCCGCGTATGGCTACACCTTC
many	TRBV7-2	14	NA	TRBJ2-3	CASSFAGAGDTQYF	TGTGCCAGCAGCTTTGCAGGGGCAGGGGATACGCAGTATTTT
many	TRBV2	15	NA	TRBJ2-4	CASSENLLAKNIQYF	TGTGCCAGCAGTGAAAACTTGTTAGCCAAAAACATTCAGTACTTC
few	TRBV29-1	12	NA	TRBJ2-7	CSAGVGSSEQYF	TGCAGCGCCGGAGTGGGGAGCTCCGAGCAGTACTTC
many	TRBV2	15	NA	TRBJ1-3	CASRRQVSSGNTIYF	TGTGCCAGCCGGAGGCAGGTCTCCTCTGGAAACACCATATATTTT
few	TRBV20-1	16	NA	TRBJ2-7	CSARDPLGGAGNEQYF	TGCAGTGCTAGAGATCCCCTAGGGGGGGCCGGGAACGAGCAGTACTTC
many	TRBV11-2	14	TRBD1	TRBJ1-1	CASSLTDRGTEAFF	TGTGCCAGCAGCTTGACTGACAGGGGTACTGAAGCTTTCTTT
few	TRBV12-5	14	NA	TRBJ1-5	CASGLVQGGQPQHF	TGTGCTAGTGGTTTGGTTCAGGGAGGTCAGCCCCAGCATTTT